The T cell receptor beta chain under discussion was sequenced for a study of cytomegalovirus exposure and HLA in healthy donors. The PCR ran on 60 Vbeta and 13 Jbeta primers. Authors' data handling: Later reanalysis found approximately 80 million unique TCR beta chains, roughly 10 million of them shared. Repertoires were generated with immunoSEQ multiplex PCR, while TCRdb's copy carries only in-frame clones and drops some. That table supplies the V and J calls and clone size; D and trimming were determined from the DNA. The table has around 130,000 clones, 77% seen once. The CDR3 has 15 residues. Germline lookup yields CDR1 LNHDA and CDR2 SQIVND (reference sequence). The V end lost 7 bases, the J end lost 1 base, and 13 bases lay between the germline ends.

The sequence derives from a man aged 18 to 29 in good health and CMV-seropositive. V gene TRBV19 combines with J gene TRBJ2-2; a possible D gene is TRBD2 (6 bases). Material: PBMCs. CDR3 DNA: TGTGCCAGTACCCGCCGGGACTTGAACACCGGGGAGCTGTTTTTT. Amino acids: CASTRRDLNTGELFF.